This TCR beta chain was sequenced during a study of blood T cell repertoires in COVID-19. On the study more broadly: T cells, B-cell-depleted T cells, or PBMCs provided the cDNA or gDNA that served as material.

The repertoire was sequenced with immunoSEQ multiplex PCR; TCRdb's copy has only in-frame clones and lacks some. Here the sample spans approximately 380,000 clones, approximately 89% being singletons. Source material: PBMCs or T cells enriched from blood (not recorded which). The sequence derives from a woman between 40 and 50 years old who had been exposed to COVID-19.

In DNA form, the CDR3 reads TGTGCCAGCAGCCAAGATCCCCCTAGCGGGTCCTACGAGCAGTACTTC. Amino acid sequence: CASSQDPPSGSYEQYF. The chain employs TRBV4-2 and TRBJ2-7; 8 bases are a match to TRBD2. Germline V gives CDR1 LGHNA, CDR2 YNFKEQ. This CDR3 spans 16 amino acids. Trimming removed 0 bases from V and 1 base from J; junction bases left unmatched: 5.